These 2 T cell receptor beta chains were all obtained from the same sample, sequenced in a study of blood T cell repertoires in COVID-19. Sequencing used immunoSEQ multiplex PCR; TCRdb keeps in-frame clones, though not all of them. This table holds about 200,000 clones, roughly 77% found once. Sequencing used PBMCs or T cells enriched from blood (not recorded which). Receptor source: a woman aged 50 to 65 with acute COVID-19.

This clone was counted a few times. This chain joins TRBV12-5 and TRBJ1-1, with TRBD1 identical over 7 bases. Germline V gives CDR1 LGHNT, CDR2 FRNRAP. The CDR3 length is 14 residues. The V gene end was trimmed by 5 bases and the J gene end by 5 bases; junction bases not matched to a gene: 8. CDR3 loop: CASGHSQGRTEAFF. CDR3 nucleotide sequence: TGTGCTAGTGGTCATTCACAGGGGAGGACTGAAGCTTTCTTT.

The CDR3 sequence: CASSLIWGDSNQPQHF. CDR3 sequence (DNA): TGTGCCAGCAGCTTAATATGGGGCGATAGCAATCAGCCCCAGCATTTT. The chain links TRBV5-6 to TRBJ1-5, with D tentatively TRBD1 (5 bases). Trimming pared 2 bases from V and 0 bases from J, leaving 12 bases between. Germline lookup yields CDR1 SGHDT and CDR2 YYEEEE. The length of the CDR3 is 16 residues.